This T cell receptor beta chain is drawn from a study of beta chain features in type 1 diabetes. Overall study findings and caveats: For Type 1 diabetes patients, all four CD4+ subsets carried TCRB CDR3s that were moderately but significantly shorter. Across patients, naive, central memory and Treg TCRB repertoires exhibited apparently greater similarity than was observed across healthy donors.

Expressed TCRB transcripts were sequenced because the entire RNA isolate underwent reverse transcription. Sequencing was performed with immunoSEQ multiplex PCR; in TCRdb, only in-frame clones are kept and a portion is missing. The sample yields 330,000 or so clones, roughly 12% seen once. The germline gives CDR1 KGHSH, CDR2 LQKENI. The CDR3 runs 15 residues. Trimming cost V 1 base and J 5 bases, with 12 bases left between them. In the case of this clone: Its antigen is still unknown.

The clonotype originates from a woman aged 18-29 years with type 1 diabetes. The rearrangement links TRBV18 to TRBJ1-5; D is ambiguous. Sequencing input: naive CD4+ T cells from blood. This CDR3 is CASSPLPRVDQPQHF. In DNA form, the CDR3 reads TGTGCCAGCTCACCACTTCCCCGGGTCGATCAGCCCCAGCATTTT. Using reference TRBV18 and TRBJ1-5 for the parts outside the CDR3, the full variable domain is NAGVMQNPRHLVRRRGQEARLRCSPMKGHSHVYWYRQLPEEGLKFMVYLQKENIIDESGMPKERFSAEFPKEGPSILRIQQVVRGDSAAYFCASSPLPRVDQPQHFGDGTRLSIL.